A single sample gave rise to the 3 T cell receptor beta chains below, sequenced in a study of Ad26.COV2.S vaccination and SARS-CoV-2 variants. The treatment was: around 19 received Ad26.COV2.S at low or high dose, single or two shots; a few received placebo; per-sample allocation not given. After the first vaccine or placebo injection, samples were drawn on day 63. The protocol was immunoSEQ multiplex PCR, while the TCRdb copy is restricted to in-frame clones and leaves out a portion. The sample lists around 320,000 clones; 87% were seen once. The material sequenced was peripheral blood, taken in a trial of Ad26.COV2.S vaccine versus placebo. All receptors come from a person between 18 and 65 years old who received the Ad26.COV2.S COVID-19 vaccine or a placebo.

The rearrangement links TRBV4-2 to TRBJ2-1; 8 bases line up with TRBD2. Germline V gene sequence: CDR1 LGHNA, CDR2 YNFKEQ. Trimming cost V 0 bases and J 8 bases; bases outside gene matches: 6. The CDR3 consists of 15 residues. The CDR3 region is CASSQDRLAMDEQFF. Here the CDR3 DNA reads TGTGCCAGCAGCCAAGATAGACTAGCGATGGATGAGCAGTTCTTC.

The chain combines TRBV6-1 with TRBJ1-1, with D maybe TRBD1 (5 bases). The ends were cut back, 2 bases at V and 4 bases at J, with 11 bases in the middle. The CDR3 has 14 amino acids. Germline-derived CDR1 and CDR2 are MNHNS and SASEGT. CDR3: CASSEWDLGTEAFF. The CDR3 DNA reads as TGTGCCAGCAGTGAATGGGACCTTGGCACTGAAGCTTTCTTT.

The V gene is TRBV18, the J gene TRBJ2-3; no clear D gene. The CDR3 length is 13 residues. Trimming shortened V by 4 bases and J by 4 bases, and 9 bases separated the two germline ends. Germline CDR1 and CDR2: KGHSH and LQKENI. The CDR3 reads CASSQTVPDTQYF. The CDR3 bases are TGTGCCAGCTCACAGACCGTGCCAGATACGCAGTATTTT.